Presented here are 9 T cell receptor beta chains from one specimen sequenced in a study of T cell responses to AZD1222 COVID-19 vaccine. The repertoire was sequenced with immunoSEQ multiplex PCR; TCRdb's copy has only in-frame clones and lacks some. The data contain more than 100,000 clones, approximately 92% of them seen just once; the ten biggest clones take up more than 13%. The specimen was peripheral blood, collected on day 0 of AZD1222 vaccination. The receptors here all came from an adult in good health.

The V call is TRBV6-4, the J call TRBJ1-2; 8 bases match TRBD1. Per germline, CDR1 MRHNA and CDR2 SNTAGT. The CDR3 runs to 16 residues. The V segment lost 0 bases and the J segment 8 bases; nucleotides outside the gene matches: 11. CDR3 sequence reads: CASSDSRTGQLSGYTF. The CDR3 DNA is TGTGCCAGCAGTGACTCCAGGACAGGGCAGCTTTCAGGCTACACCTTC.

The chain's CDR3 is CASNDGDQPQHF. The CDR3 DNA is TGCGCCAGCAATGATGGAGATCAGCCCCAGCATTTT. The chain recombines TRBV10-2 with TRBJ1-5, with D unresolved. CDR3 length equals 12 residues. Germline V gene sequence: CDR1 WSHSY, CDR2 SAAADI. Trimming left V 7 bases short and J 5 bases short, with 9 bases between.

CDR3 in DNA: TGTGCCAGCAGTCCGATCGGGACTCCCACCCTCGGCGAGCAGTACTTC. Amino acid sequence: CASSPIGTPTLGEQYF. This chain links TRBV27 with TRBJ2-7; tentative D call: TRBD2 (6 bases). V was shortened by 5 bases and J by 6 bases, with 23 bases between the two germline ends. The CDR3 length is 16 residues. Germline CDR1 MNHEY, CDR2 SMNVEV (reference sequence).

The chain is built from TRBV11-2 and TRBJ1-5; 10 nucleotides agree with TRBD1. From germline, CDR1 is SGHAT and CDR2 FQNNGV. This CDR3 region has 15 residues. The V and J ends lost 5 bases and 6 bases, in that order; junction bases with no gene match: 7. The CDR3 spells CASSLGQGGSQPQHF. In nucleotides, the CDR3 is TGTGCCAGCAGCCTAGGACAGGGGGGCAGTCAGCCCCAGCATTTT.

V gene TRBV25-1 combines with J gene TRBJ1-2; D may be TRBD1 (5 bases). Germline V gene sequence: CDR1 MGHDK, CDR2 SYGVNS. The V gene lost 6 bases and the J gene lost 3 bases, with 14 bases spanning the gap. The CDR3 consists of 14 residues. The CDR3 bases are TGTGCCAGCAGCCGGGACGGAGCTGACTATGGCTACACCTTC. Amino acid sequence: CASSRDGADYGYTF.

V gene TRBV7-2 combines with J gene TRBJ1-5; D is unresolved. Per germline, CDR1 SGHTA and CDR2 FQGNSA. The CDR3 is made up of 13 amino acids. Trimming shortened V by 5 bases and J by 2 bases, and 7 bases separated the two germline ends. The CDR3 sequence: CASSPSGNQPQHF. In DNA form, the CDR3 reads TGTGCCAGCAGCCCATCCGGCAATCAGCCCCAGCATTTT.

This sequence joins TRBV12-3 or TRBV12-4 and TRBJ2-7; D remains ambiguous. V was cut by 8 bases and J by 2 bases, with 10 bases left in between. The length of the CDR3 is 12 residues. As DNA, the CDR3 is TGTGCCAGCCGCCAAGACGCCTACGAGCAGTACTTC. This translates into CASRQDAYEQYF.

J is TRBJ1-6 and V is TRBV3-1 (or the pseudogene TRBV3-2); D is perhaps TRBD1 (5 bases). Per germline, CDR1 LGHDT and CDR2 YNNKEL (reference sequence). The CDR3 spans 15 residues. Trimming removed 4 bases from V and 7 bases from J, with 14 bases in between. Here the CDR3 DNA reads TGTGCCAGCAGCCCCCGCGGGGGAGAGAATTCACCCCTCCACTTT. Its translation: CASSPRGGENSPLHF.

The chain has TRBV19 and TRBJ1-3; possible D gene TRBD1, 6 bases. The V end lost 4 bases, the J end lost 4 bases, and 17 bases lay between the germline ends. The CDR3 has 16 residues. CDR1 is LNHDA and CDR2 is SQIVND in the germline V gene (reference sequence). The CDR3 region has the DNA TGTGCCAGTAGTAACCGTAACAGGGCGACCGGAAACACCATATATTTT. Translation gives CASSNRNRATGNTIYF.